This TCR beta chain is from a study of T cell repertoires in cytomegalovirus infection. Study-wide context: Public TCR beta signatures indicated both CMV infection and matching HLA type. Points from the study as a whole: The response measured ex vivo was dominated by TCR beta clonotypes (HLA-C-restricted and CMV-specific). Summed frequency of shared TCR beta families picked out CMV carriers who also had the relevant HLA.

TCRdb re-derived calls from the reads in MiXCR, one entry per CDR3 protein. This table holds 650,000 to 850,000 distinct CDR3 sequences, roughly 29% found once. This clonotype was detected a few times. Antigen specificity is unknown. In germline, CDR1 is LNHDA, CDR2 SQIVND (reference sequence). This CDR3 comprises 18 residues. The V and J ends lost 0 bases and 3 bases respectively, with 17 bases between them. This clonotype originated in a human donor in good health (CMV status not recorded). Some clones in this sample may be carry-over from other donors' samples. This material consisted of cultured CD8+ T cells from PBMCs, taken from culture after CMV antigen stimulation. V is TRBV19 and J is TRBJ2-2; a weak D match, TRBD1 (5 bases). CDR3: CASSIDTNIRADTGELFF. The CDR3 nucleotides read TGTGCCAGTAGTATAGACACAAATATCAGGGCGGACACCGGGGAGCTGTTTTTT.